These 21 T cell receptor beta chains were all obtained from the same sample, sequenced in a study of T cells in women clearing cervical HPV infection. Method: immunoSEQ multiplex PCR; TCRdb's copy keeps in-frame clones and lacks some. Its table records about 32,000 clones. The sequencing sample was made of blood buffy coat. The receptors originated from a woman aged 18 to 75 with a cervical HPV16 infection that either progressed to CIN3+ or cleared (not recorded which).

For this clone: The CDR3 goes on 3 residues after the read ends, and that part is filled in from the germline J gene. The V call is TRBV20-1, the J call TRBJ2-1; 8 bases agree with TRBD1. This CDR3 is 15 amino acids long. Trimming cost V 5 bases and J 7 bases; bases outside gene matches: 13. Looked up from germline, CDR1 is DFQATT and CDR2 is SNEGSKA (reference sequence). The CDR3 protein is CSASRRDRSTNEQFF. Incomplete CDR3 DNA: TGCAGTGCTTCCAGGCGGGACAGGTCGACGAATGAG.

A word on this clone: A read error may account for a junction end that differs from germline. Read sequence stops 3 residues before the CDR3 end, and the germline J gene provides the missing end. Distinct nucleotide sequences in the sample also encode this CDR3. The chain recombines TRBV29-1 with TRBJ1-3; 7 nucleotides agree with TRBD1. The CDR3 extends over 11 amino acids. Germline loops: CDR1 SQVTM, CDR2 ANQGSEA. CDR3 DNA (partial): TGCAGCGGACAGGGACGGGACACA. Its translation is CSGQGRDT. The entire CDR3 reads CSGQGRDTIYF.

As for this clone: With the read ending 3 residues before the CDR3 end, the germline J gene is used to fill in that end. The V and J genes are TRBV2 and TRBJ1-6; TRBD1 matches at 7 bases. The V and J ends lost 2 bases and 10 bases, in that order; junction bases with no gene match: 8. The CDR3 is 15 amino acids. The germline V gene has CDR1 SNHLY and CDR2 FYNNEI. Incomplete CDR3 DNA: TGTGCCAGCAGTGAAAATGGCAGGGGGAGATCACCC. Its protein product is CASSENGRGRSP. The whole CDR3 sequence is CASSENGRGRSPLHF.

Turning to this clone: The read terminates 3 residues before the CDR3 end, so the remaining end is supplied by the germline J gene. The chain carries TRBV19 and TRBJ2-2; 9 positions match TRBD1. The CDR3 loop spans 16 amino acids. Germline values: CDR1 LNHDA, CDR2 SQIVND (reference sequence). The CDR3 reads CASGRQGDYGANVLFF. The CDR3 DNA, read in part, is TGTGCCAGTGGGAGACAGGGGGACTACGGGGCCAACGTG.

In regard to this clone: The DNA ends 3 residues before the CDR3 does, and the rest of the CDR3 is filled in from the germline J gene. Within the sample, other DNA sequences also encode this same CDR3. The rearrangement links TRBV20-1 to TRBJ2-3; 10 bases line up with TRBD1. The V segment lost 4 bases and the J segment 4 bases; nucleotides outside the gene matches: 5. This CDR3 is 14 amino acids long. Germline values: CDR1 DFQATT, CDR2 SNEGSKA (reference sequence). CDR3 region: CSANGQGGPDTQYF. Incomplete CDR3 DNA: TGCAGTGCTAACGGACAGGGGGGCCCAGATACG.

Note on this clone: Read sequence stops 3 residues before the CDR3 end, and the germline J gene provides the missing end. V gene TRBV20-1 combines with J gene TRBJ2-2, with 11 nucleotides matching TRBD2. The germline CDR1 and CDR2 sequences are DFQATT and SNEGSKA (reference sequence). The CDR3 totals 17 residues. V was pared by 1 base and J by 4 bases, with 8 bases of the junction left unmatched. The CDR3 sequence: CSARAALAGAVTGELFF. Incomplete CDR3 DNA: TGCAGTGCTAGAGCCGCACTAGCGGGGGCGGTCACCGGGGAG.

Comments on this clone: The read halts 3 residues ahead of the CDR3 end, with the missing end drawn from the germline J gene. The chain couples TRBV20-1 to TRBJ2-3; TRBD1 might be the D (5 bases). Per the germline V gene, CDR1 is DFQATT and CDR2 is SNEGSKA (reference sequence). The V gene lost 3 bases and the J gene lost 8 bases, with 24 bases spanning the gap. CDR3 length equals 16 residues. CDR3 DNA (partial): TGCAGTGCTAGCGGCGACAGAAAATGGGGCTTGGGTACG. Amino acids: CSASGDRKWGLGT. In full, the CDR3 is CSASGDRKWGLGTQYF.

In regard to this clone: Read data end 3 residues before the CDR3 end; the end is taken from the germline J gene. V gene TRBV20-1 combines with J gene TRBJ2-1, with TRBD1 identical over 8 bases. After removal of 0 bases from V and 3 bases from J, the junction contained 7 bases not matched to a gene. Looked up from germline, CDR1 is DFQATT and CDR2 is SNEGSKA (reference sequence). The CDR3 runs 16 residues. The CDR3 bases that were read are TGCAGTGCTAGAGATGCAGGGGGCGAGGGCTACAATGAG. Translated: CSARDAGGEGYNE. The whole CDR3 reads CSARDAGGEGYNEQFF.

Turning to this clone: The read comes to an end 3 residues before the CDR3 does, leaving the germline J gene to fill in the end. This chain links TRBV6-1 with TRBJ1-5; D may be TRBD1 (6 bases). CDR3 length: 15 amino acids. The V end was cut by 2 bases, the J end by 4 bases, with 12 bases between. In germline, CDR1 is MNHNS, CDR2 SASEGT. Partial CDR3 DNA: TGTGCCAGCAGTGAATATGGACAGCTGAATCAGCCC. It translates to CASSEYGQLNQP. The entire CDR3 protein reads CASSEYGQLNQPQHF.

On this clone: The read falls 3 residues short of the CDR3 end, and the missing part is taken from the germline J gene. The chain joins TRBV7-7 to TRBJ2-2, with unresolved D. The CDR3 runs 13 residues. CDR1 is SSHAT and CDR2 is FNYEAQ in the germline V gene (reference sequence). V lost 3 bases, J lost 1 base, and 3 bases lay in between. The sequenced part of the CDR3 DNA is TGTGCCAGCAGCTTTAGGAACACCGGGGAG. This codes for CASSFRNTGE. The complete CDR3 sequence is CASSFRNTGELFF.

In regard to this clone: The sequenced fragment ends 3 residues before the CDR3 boundary, so the rest is inferred from the germline J gene. The V call is TRBV20-1, the J call TRBJ1-5; 7 nucleotides line up with TRBD1. The CDR3 is made up of 16 amino acids. The germline V gene has CDR1 DFQATT and CDR2 SNEGSKA (reference sequence). V was clipped by 1 base and J by 3 bases; unmatched bases: 9. The sequenced CDR3 bases are TGCAGTGCTAGAGTATTGGCAGGGGGGTACAATCAGCCC. Translation gives CSARVLAGGYNQP. The whole CDR3 protein reads CSARVLAGGYNQPQHF.

As to this clone: The CDR3 end is not reached by the read, which stops 3 residues before it; the germline J gene fills it in. This chain connects TRBV7-2 to TRBJ2-3; 7 bases map to TRBD1. Per germline, CDR1 SGHTA and CDR2 FQGNSA. This CDR3 comprises 13 residues. The sequenced part of the CDR3 DNA is TGTGCCAGCAGCCCTGGGACAGTGGAGACG. Protein: CASSPGTVET. The whole CDR3 protein is CASSPGTVETQYF.

CDR3 bases read: TGTGCCAGCAGCTTGGAGGTTAATAGCGGGACG. Translating gives CASSLEVNSGT. The entire CDR3 protein is CASSLEVNSGTQYF. The chain links TRBV5-4 to TRBJ2-3, with 7 positions matching TRBD2. Sequencing ends 3 residues short of the CDR3 end; the germline J gene provides the rest. CDR3 size: 14 residues. In germline, CDR1 is SGHNT, CDR2 YYREEE (reference sequence).

To note about this clone: The read gets to within 3 residues of the CDR3 end, and the germline J gene fills in the rest. J is TRBJ1-2 and V is TRBV30, with 8 bases identical to TRBD1. The CDR3 covers 16 residues. The junction had 11 bases not matched to a gene; V was cut back by 1 base and J by 4 bases. Germline lookup yields CDR1 GTSNPN and CDR2 SVGIG (reference sequence). The CDR3 is CAWSGGRGLPGYGYTF. Partial CDR3 DNA: TGTGCCTGGAGTGGGGGCAGGGGGCTTCCCGGCTATGGC.

Concerning this clone: The read terminates 3 residues ahead of where the CDR3 ends, so the germline J gene completes it. The rearrangement uses TRBV7-2 and TRBJ1-4; TRBD1 might be the D (6 bases). Trimming took 0 bases from V and 8 from J, leaving 16 bases between them. Germline V gives CDR1 SGHTA, CDR2 FQGNSA. The CDR3 is 16 amino acids. Partial CDR3 DNA: TGTGCCAGCAGCTTAGCCGGGGGGGCTCGCTGGGAAAAA. Its protein is CASSLAGGARWEK. The whole CDR3 reads CASSLAGGARWEKLFF.

Concerning this clone: The junction departs from the called germline gene at one end, perhaps through a read error. The CDR3 end is not reached by the read, which stops 3 residues before it; the germline J gene fills it in. V and J are TRBV4-2 and TRBJ2-2; tentative D call: TRBD1 (5 bases). Germline CDR1 and CDR2: LGHNA and YNFKEQ. This CDR3 is built from 16 residues. The sequenced part of the CDR3 DNA is TGCGCCAGCAGCCAAGACGCCCGGACACGGACCGGGGAG. Amino acids: CASSQDARTRTGE. The entire CDR3 sequence reads CASSQDARTRTGELFF.

As for this clone: Read sequence stops 3 residues before the CDR3 end, and the germline J gene provides the missing end. The rearrangement joins TRBV2 to TRBJ2-1, with D hard to call. V lost 5 bases and J lost 4, with 21 bases in between. The CDR3 is 17 residues long. Germline V gene lookup returns CDR1 SNHLY and CDR2 FYNNEI. The CDR3 bases that were read are TGTGCCAGCAGTATCGAAGGGCTCCTGAGCATTTACAATGAG. Translated: CASSIEGLLSIYNE. The whole CDR3 region reads CASSIEGLLSIYNEQFF.

About this clone: The CDR3 extends 3 residues past the end of the read, so its final part is completed from the germline J gene. V usage is TRBV19 and J usage is TRBJ2-3; D ambiguous. The germline V gene has CDR1 LNHDA and CDR2 SQIVND (reference sequence). This CDR3 spans 13 amino acids. CDR3 DNA (partial): TGTGCCAGTAGTATTCAGGAAGGCCGGACG. As protein: CASSIQEGRT. The full CDR3 sequence reads CASSIQEGRTQYF.

Notes on this clone: The read comes to an end 3 residues before the CDR3 does, leaving the germline J gene to fill in the end. The J gene is TRBJ1-1, the V gene TRBV30, with D perhaps matching TRBD1 (5 bases). Germline-derived CDR1 and CDR2 are GTSNPN and SVGIG (reference sequence). The CDR3 is 13 residues long. CDR3 loop: CAWSREEVETAFF. The CDR3 bases that were read are TGTGCCTGGAGCAGGGAGGAAGTAGAGACA.

The CDR3 bases that were read are TGTGCCAGAAGCCAAGCTATCGGCTATGGC. The encoded protein is CARSQAIGYG. The full CDR3 protein is CARSQAIGYGYTF. This sequence joins TRBV5-3 and TRBJ1-2; no clear D. From the germline J gene comes the end of the CDR3, since the read stops 3 residues before it. TRBV5-3 has ORF status, its function being uncertain. The CDR3 spans 13 residues. V was shortened by 4 bases and J by 4 bases, with 11 bases between the two germline ends.

In the case of this clone: The read ends 3 residues shy of where the CDR3 ends; the end is completed using the germline J gene. V is TRBV10-3 and J is TRBJ1-6; the D gene is possibly TRBD1 (5 bases). The V gene lost 7 bases and the J gene lost 7 bases, with 11 bases spanning the gap. This CDR3 spans 13 amino acids. Germline values: CDR1 ENHRY, CDR2 SYGVKD. The CDR3 here is CAIKEQENSPLHF. The DNA read from the CDR3 is TGTGCCATCAAGGAACAGGAGAATTCACCC.